This is a list of T cell receptor beta chains from one sample in a study of blood T cells in healthy people across ages. MiXCR, run by TCRdb on the 5' RACE reads, gives a single entry per CDR3 protein. The sample includes 1.5 million to 2 million distinct CDR3 sequences, around 50% of them seen just once. Sequenced sample: blood. All receptors derive from a woman between 40 and 55 years old in good health. The CDR3 runs from the conserved cysteine through the conserved F or W. The D gene is left open where the match is weak. Some rows have no size entry. The others give once, few or many, or a class for an expanded clone.

D: .; J: TRBJ2-5; size: .; V: TRBV5-1; length: 18; DNA: TGCGCCAGCAGCCTGAAGTGGGATGAGCATCCGACTAAAGAGACCCAGTACTTC; CDR3: CASSLKWDEHPTKETQYF
D: .; J: TRBJ2-3; size: .; V: TRBV29-1; length: 14; DNA: TGCAGCCTTGACCCGGGATCCGGAGGGGATACGCAGTATTTT; CDR3: CSLDPGSGGDTQYF
D: .; J: TRBJ2-3; size: .; V: TRBV7-9; length: 17; DNA: TGTGCCAGCAGCTCCGAGCCTAGGGGGGTTGGGACAGATACGCAGTATTTT; CDR3: CASSSEPRGVGTDTQYF
D: .; J: TRBJ2-1; size: .; V: TRBV20-1; length: 12; DNA: TGCAGTGCTAGAGATCGGGGATTTGAGCAGTTCTTC; CDR3: CSARDRGFEQFF
D: TRBD1; J: TRBJ1-3; size: .; V: TRBV5-1; length: 17; DNA: TGCGCCAGCAGCTTAAGTACGGGACAGCTCTCTGGAAACACCATATATTTT; CDR3: CASSLSTGQLSGNTIYF
D: TRBD2; J: TRBJ2-3; size: .; V: TRBV20-1; length: 19; DNA: TGCAGTGCTAGAGTGACTAGCGGGGCCCGACTCTCAAGCACAGATACGCAGTATTTT; CDR3: CSARVTSGARLSSTDTQYF
D: TRBD1; J: TRBJ1-1; size: .; V: TRBV6-5; length: 15; DNA: TGTGCCAGCAACCGTGGACAGGCCCGGAACACTGAAGCTTTCTTT; CDR3: CASNRGQARNTEAFF
D: TRBD1; J: TRBJ2-1; size: .; V: TRBV20-1; length: 13; DNA: TGCAGTGCTACACAGGGGACGGGCAATGAGCAGTTCTTC; CDR3: CSATQGTGNEQFF
D: .; J: TRBJ2-5; size: many; V: TRBV14; length: 15; DNA: TGTGCCAGCAGCCAAGAAGGGCAACTCCAAGAGACCCAGTACTTC; CDR3: CASSQEGQLQETQYF
D: .; J: TRBJ1-6; size: few; V: TRBV7-2; length: 17; DNA: TGTGCCAGCAGCCACTCCTCCCTAGGGATCTATAATTCACCCCTCCACTTT; CDR3: CASSHSSLGIYNSPLHF
D: .; J: TRBJ1-5; size: once; V: TRBV4-3; length: 17; DNA: TGCGCCAGCAGCCAAGGGGCAGGGCCCCCGCTCCATCAGCCCCAGCATTTT; CDR3: CASSQGAGPPLHQPQHF
D: .; J: TRBJ1-2; size: .; V: TRBV6-1; length: 15; DNA: TGTGCCAGCAGTGAAGCGCTTCGGTCAGGTGGAGGCTACACCTTC; CDR3: CASSEALRSGGGYTF
D: .; J: TRBJ2-3; size: .; V: TRBV19; length: 14; DNA: TGTGCCAGTAGTAACCCTGGGACCCTCAATACGCAGTATTTT; CDR3: CASSNPGTLNTQYF
D: .; J: TRBJ1-2; size: .; V: TRBV5-1; length: 12; DNA: TGCGCCAGCAGCCTAAGAGAGGATGGCTACACCTTC; CDR3: CASSLREDGYTF
D: .; J: TRBJ2-7; size: .; V: TRBV2; length: 15; DNA: TGTGCCAGCGGTGACGGGGCAGGGGGGTCCTACGAGCAGTACTTC; CDR3: CASGDGAGGSYEQYF
D: TRBD2; J: TRBJ2-1; size: .; V: TRBV5-1; length: 17; DNA: TGCGCCGGCAGACCTTCCGTCGCGGGGGTGTCCTACAATGAGCAGTTCTTC; CDR3: CAGRPSVAGVSYNEQFF
D: .; J: TRBJ2-1; size: .; V: TRBV5-6; length: 15; DNA: TGTGCCAGCAGCCGGGAGGGGGCCGGACTCGGAGAGCAGTTCTTC; CDR3: CASSREGAGLGEQFF
D: .; J: TRBJ1-2; size: .; V: TRBV27; length: 15; DNA: TGTGCCAGCAGTTTAACAGGTCGAGCTAACTATGGCTACACCTTC; CDR3: CASSLTGRANYGYTF
D: .; J: TRBJ1-4; size: .; V: TRBV28; length: 17; DNA: TGTGCCAGCAGTTCCGCGGGGGGAGGGAGGTCTAATGAAAAACTGTTTTTT; CDR3: CASSSAGGGRSNEKLFF
D: TRBD2; J: TRBJ2-5; size: .; V: TRBV20-1; length: 14; DNA: TGCAGTGCTAGCACCGGGGGGGTCCAAGAGACCCAGTACTTC; CDR3: CSASTGGVQETQYF
D: .; J: TRBJ1-2; size: .; V: TRBV7-2; length: 13; DNA: TGTGCCAGCAGCGGGGGTTTTGGCTATGGCTACACCTTC; CDR3: CASSGGFGYGYTF
D: .; J: TRBJ2-7; size: .; V: TRBV11-2; length: 16; DNA: TGTGCCAGCAGCTTAGATGGACGAGGGAAGGCCTACGAGCAGTACTTC; CDR3: CASSLDGRGKAYEQYF
D: .; J: TRBJ2-1; size: few; V: TRBV6-6; length: 12; DNA: TGTGCCAGCTCCACCGAATACGATGAGCAGTTCTTC; CDR3: CASSTEYDEQFF
D: TRBD1; J: TRBJ1-5; size: .; V: TRBV7-2; length: 15; DNA: TGTGCCAGCAGCTTAGTACCAGGGGGCGGTCAGCCCCAGCATTTT; CDR3: CASSLVPGGGQPQHF
D: .; J: TRBJ2-1; size: .; V: TRBV12-5; length: 13; DNA: TGTGCTAGTGGAGGGGAGGTACGGAATGAGCAGTTCTTC; CDR3: CASGGEVRNEQFF
D: TRBD2; J: TRBJ2-3; size: .; V: TRBV5-6; length: 16; DNA: TGTGCCAGCAGCTTATTAGCGGGGCGCCTCACAGATACGCAGTATTTT; CDR3: CASSLLAGRLTDTQYF
D: TRBD2; J: TRBJ2-3; size: .; V: TRBV7-2; length: 15; DNA: TGTGCCAGCAGCCCCCGGGGGGGAGACACAGATACGCGGTATTTT; CDR3: CASSPRGGDTDTRYF
D: .; J: TRBJ2-5; size: .; V: TRBV20-1; length: 14; DNA: TGCAGTGCTAGAGATTCTATCCCTGGAGAGACCCAGTACTTC; CDR3: CSARDSIPGETQYF
D: .; J: TRBJ1-4; size: .; V: TRBV7-2; length: 15; DNA: TGTGCCAGCAGCTTAGAGCAGAAATCTAATGAAAAACTGTTTTTT; CDR3: CASSLEQKSNEKLFF
D: .; J: TRBJ2-5; size: .; V: TRBV2; length: 14; DNA: TGTGCCAGCAGTGAACTAGACCTCCAAGAGACCCAGTACTTC; CDR3: CASSELDLQETQYF
D: .; J: TRBJ2-1; size: .; V: TRBV20-1; length: 14; DNA: TGCAGTGCTAGGAGACAGGTTCTTGGCAATGAGCAGTTCTTC; CDR3: CSARRQVLGNEQFF
D: .; J: TRBJ2-3; size: .; V: TRBV6-5; length: 15; DNA: TGTGCCAGCAGTTACGGGGCGGGGATGACAGATACGCAGTATTTT; CDR3: CASSYGAGMTDTQYF
D: .; J: TRBJ1-2; size: .; V: TRBV12-3/TRBV12-4; length: 14; DNA: TGTGCCAGCAGTTTGGGAGGTGCGATATATGGCTACACCTTC; CDR3: CASSLGGAIYGYTF
D: .; J: TRBJ2-3; size: few; V: TRBV27; length: 15; DNA: TGTGCCAGCAGCCCATCGGGGCGGAGCACAGATACGCAGTATTTT; CDR3: CASSPSGRSTDTQYF
D: TRBD2; J: TRBJ2-5; size: .; V: TRBV27; length: 16; DNA: TGTGCCAGCAGTTTATCGCTAGCGGGGGGTGAAGAGACCCAGTACTTC; CDR3: CASSLSLAGGEETQYF